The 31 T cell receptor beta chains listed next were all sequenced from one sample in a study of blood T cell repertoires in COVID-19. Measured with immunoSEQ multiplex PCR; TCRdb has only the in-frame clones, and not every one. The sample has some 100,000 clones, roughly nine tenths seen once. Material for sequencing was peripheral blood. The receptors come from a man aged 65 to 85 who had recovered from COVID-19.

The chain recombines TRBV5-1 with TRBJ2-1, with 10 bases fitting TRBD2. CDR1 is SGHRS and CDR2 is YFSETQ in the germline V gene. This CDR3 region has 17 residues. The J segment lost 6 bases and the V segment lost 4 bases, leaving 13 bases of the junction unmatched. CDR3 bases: TGCGCCAGCAGCCAAAATCCGGGACTAGCGTTCCCCAATGAGCAGTTCTTC. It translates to CASSQNPGLAFPNEQFF. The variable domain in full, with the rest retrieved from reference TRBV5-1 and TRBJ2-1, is KAGVTQTPRYLIKTRGQQVTLSCSPISGHRSVSWYQQTPGQGLQFLFEYFSETQRNKGNFPGRFSGRQFSNSRSEMNVSTLELGDSALYLCASSQNPGLAFPNEQFFGPGTRLTVL.

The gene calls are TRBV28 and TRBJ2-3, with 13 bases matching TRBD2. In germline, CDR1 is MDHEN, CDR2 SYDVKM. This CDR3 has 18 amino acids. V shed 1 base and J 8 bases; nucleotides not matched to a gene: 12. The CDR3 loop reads CASSLSRTSGSRGGTQYF. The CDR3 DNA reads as TGTGCCAGCAGTTTATCCCGGACTAGCGGGAGTCGTGGGGGTACGCAGTATTTT.

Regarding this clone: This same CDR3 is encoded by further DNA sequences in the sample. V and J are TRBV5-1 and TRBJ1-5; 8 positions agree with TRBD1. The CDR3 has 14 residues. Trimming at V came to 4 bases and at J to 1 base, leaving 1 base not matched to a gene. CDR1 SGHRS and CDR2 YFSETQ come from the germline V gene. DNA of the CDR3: TGCGCCAGCAGCCGGACAGGGAGCAATCAGCCCCAGCATTTT. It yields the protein CASSRTGSNQPQHF.

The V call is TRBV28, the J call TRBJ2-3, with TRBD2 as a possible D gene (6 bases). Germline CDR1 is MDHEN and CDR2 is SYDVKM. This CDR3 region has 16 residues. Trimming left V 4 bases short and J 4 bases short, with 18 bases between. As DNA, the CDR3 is TGTGCCAGCAGTTCGCCCGGGACTTCGCGGGCAGATACGCAGTATTTT. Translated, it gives CASSSPGTSRADTQYF.

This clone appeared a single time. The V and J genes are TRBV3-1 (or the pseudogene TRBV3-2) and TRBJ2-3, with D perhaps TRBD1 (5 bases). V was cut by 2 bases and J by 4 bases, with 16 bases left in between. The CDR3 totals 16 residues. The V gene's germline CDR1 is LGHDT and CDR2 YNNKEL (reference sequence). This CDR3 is CASSQRITGRSDTQYF. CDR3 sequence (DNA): TGTGCCAGCAGCCAAAGAATTACAGGCCGGTCAGATACGCAGTATTTT.

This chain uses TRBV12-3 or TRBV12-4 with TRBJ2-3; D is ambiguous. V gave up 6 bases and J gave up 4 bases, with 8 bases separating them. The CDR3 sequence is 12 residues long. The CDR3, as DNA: TGTGCCAGCAGGACTTGGGCAGATACGCAGTATTTT. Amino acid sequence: CASRTWADTQYF.

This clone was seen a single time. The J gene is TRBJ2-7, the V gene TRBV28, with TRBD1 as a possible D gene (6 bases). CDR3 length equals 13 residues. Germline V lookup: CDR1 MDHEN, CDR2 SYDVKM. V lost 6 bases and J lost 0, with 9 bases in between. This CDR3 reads CASSQGSSYEQYF. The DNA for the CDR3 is TGTGCCAGCAGCCAGGGGAGCTCCTACGAGCAGTACTTC.

CDR3 sequence: CAFGGSSYNEQFF. The CDR3, as DNA: TGTGCCTTTGGAGGGAGCTCCTACAATGAGCAGTTCTTC. The V gene is TRBV6-5, the J gene TRBJ2-1; perhaps TRBD2 as D (6 bases). The CDR3 is 13 amino acids. Germline lookup yields CDR1 MNHEY and CDR2 SVGAGI. Between the trimmed V and J ends, which lost 11 bases and 0 bases, there was a span of 11 bases.

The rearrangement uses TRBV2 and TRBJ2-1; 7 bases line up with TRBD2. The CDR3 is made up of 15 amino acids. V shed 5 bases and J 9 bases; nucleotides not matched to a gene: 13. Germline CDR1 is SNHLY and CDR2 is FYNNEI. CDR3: CASSRTRATLSEQFF. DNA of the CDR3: TGTGCCAGCAGTCGGACTAGAGCAACCCTCAGTGAGCAGTTCTTC.

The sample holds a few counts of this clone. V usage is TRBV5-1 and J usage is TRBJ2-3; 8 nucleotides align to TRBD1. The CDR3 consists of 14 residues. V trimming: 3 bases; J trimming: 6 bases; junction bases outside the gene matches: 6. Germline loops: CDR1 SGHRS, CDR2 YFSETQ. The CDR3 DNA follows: TGCGCCAGCAGCTCCGATACAGGGGGGGATACGCAGTATTTT. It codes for CASSSDTGGDTQYF.

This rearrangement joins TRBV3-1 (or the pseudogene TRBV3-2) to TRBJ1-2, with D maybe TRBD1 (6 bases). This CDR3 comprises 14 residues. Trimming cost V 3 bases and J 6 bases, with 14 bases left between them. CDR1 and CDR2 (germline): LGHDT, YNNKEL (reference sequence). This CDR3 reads CASSQLQGSNGYTF. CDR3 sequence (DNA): TGTGCCAGCAGCCAGCTACAGGGTAGCAATGGCTACACCTTC.

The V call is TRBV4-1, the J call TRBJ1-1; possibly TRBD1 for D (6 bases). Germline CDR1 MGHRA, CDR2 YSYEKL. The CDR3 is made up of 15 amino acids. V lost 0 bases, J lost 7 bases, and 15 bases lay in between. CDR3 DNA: TGCGCCAGCAGCCAAGAAGGTAGGGGGAGTAATGAAGCTTTCTTT. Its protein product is CASSQEGRGSNEAFF.

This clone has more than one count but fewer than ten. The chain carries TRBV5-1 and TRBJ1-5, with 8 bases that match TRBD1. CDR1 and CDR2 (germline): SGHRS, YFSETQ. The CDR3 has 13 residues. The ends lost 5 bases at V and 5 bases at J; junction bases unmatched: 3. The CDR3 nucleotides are TGCGCCAGCAGGACAGGGGTAGATCAGCCCCAGCATTTT. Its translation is CASRTGVDQPQHF.

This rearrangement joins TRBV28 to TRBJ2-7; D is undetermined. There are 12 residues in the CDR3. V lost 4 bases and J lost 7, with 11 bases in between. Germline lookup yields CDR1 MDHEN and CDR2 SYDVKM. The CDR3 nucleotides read TGTGCCAGCAGTTCCCAGGTGGAAGAGCAGTACTTC. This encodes CASSSQVEEQYF.

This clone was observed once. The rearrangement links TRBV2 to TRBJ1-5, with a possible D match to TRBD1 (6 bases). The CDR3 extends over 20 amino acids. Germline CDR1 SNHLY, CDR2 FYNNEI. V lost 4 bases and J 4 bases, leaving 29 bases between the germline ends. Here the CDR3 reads CASSGGGPIRGGSLNQPQHF. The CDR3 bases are TGTGCCAGCAGTGGGGGGGGTCCCATCAGGGGAGGGAGCCTAAATCAGCCCCAGCATTTT.

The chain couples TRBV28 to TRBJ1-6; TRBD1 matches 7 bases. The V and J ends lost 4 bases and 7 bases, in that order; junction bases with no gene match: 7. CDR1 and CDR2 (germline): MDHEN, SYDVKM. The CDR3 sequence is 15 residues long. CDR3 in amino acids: CASSSPGQINSPLHF. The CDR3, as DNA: TGTGCCAGCAGTTCGCCGGGACAGATAAATTCACCCCTCCACTTT.

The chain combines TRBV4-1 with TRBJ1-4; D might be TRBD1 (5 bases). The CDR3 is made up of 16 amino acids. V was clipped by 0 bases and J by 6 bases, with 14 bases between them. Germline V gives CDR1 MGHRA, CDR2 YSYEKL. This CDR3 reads CASSQDGGGAHEKLFF. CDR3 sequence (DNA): TGCGCCAGCAGCCAAGATGGGGGGGGAGCTCATGAAAAACTGTTTTTT.

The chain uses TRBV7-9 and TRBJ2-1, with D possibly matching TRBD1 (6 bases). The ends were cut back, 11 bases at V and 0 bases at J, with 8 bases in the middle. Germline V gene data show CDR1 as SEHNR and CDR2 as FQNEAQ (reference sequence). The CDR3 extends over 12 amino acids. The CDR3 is CAWTASYNEQFF. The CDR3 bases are TGTGCCTGGACAGCCTCCTACAATGAGCAGTTCTTC. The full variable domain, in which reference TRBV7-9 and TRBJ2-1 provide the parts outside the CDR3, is DTGVSQNPRHKITKRGQNVTFRCDPISEHNRLYWYRQTLGQGPEFLTYFQNEAQLEKSRLLSDRFSAERPKGSFSTLEIQRTEQGDSAMYLCAWTASYNEQFFGPGTRLTVL.

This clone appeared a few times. The CDR3 spells CASSQSGDSNQPQHF. The CDR3 nucleotides read TGTGCCAGCAGCCAATCGGGAGATAGCAATCAGCCCCAGCATTTT. V is TRBV4-2 and J is TRBJ1-5; D is uncertain. Trimming cost V 2 bases and J 0 bases, with 8 bases left between them. Germline CDR1 LGHNA, CDR2 YNFKEQ. This CDR3 contains 15 residues.

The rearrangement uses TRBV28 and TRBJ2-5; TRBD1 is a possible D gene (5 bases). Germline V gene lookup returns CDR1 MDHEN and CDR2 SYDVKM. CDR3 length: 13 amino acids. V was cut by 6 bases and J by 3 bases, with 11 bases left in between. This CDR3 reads CASRQTGEETQYF. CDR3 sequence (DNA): TGTGCCAGCAGGCAAACAGGTGAAGAGACCCAGTACTTC. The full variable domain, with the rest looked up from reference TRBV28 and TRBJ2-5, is DVKVTQSSRYLVKRTGEKVFLECVQDMDHENMFWYRQDPGLGLRLIYFSYDVKMKEKGDIPEGYSVSREKKERFSLILESASTNQTSMYLCASRQTGEETQYFGPGTRLLVL.

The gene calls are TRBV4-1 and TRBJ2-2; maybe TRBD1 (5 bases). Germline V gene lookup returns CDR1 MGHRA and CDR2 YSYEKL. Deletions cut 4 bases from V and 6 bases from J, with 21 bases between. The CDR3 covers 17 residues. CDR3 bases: TGCGCCAGCAGCCGGACCCCCGCAGGGTATGAGGCCGGGGAGCTGTTTTTT. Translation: CASSRTPAGYEAGELFF.

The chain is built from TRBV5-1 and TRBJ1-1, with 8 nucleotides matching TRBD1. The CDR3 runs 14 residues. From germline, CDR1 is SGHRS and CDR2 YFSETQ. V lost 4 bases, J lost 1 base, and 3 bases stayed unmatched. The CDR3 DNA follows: TGCGCCAGCAGCGTGGGACAGGCGAACACTGAAGCTTTCTTT. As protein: CASSVGQANTEAFF. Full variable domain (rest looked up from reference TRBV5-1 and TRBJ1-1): KAGVTQTPRYLIKTRGQQVTLSCSPISGHRSVSWYQQTPGQGLQFLFEYFSETQRNKGNFPGRFSGRQFSNSRSEMNVSTLELGDSALYLCASSVGQANTEAFFGQGTRLTVV.

CDR3 amino acids: CASSDGPTYGYTF. The CDR3, as DNA: TGTGCCAGCAGTGATGGGCCGACCTATGGCTACACCTTC. This chain joins TRBV2 and TRBJ1-2; D gene ambiguous. Trimming shortened V by 3 bases and J by 4 bases, and 9 bases separated the two germline ends. The CDR3 totals 13 residues. Germline V gene lookup returns CDR1 SNHLY and CDR2 FYNNEI.

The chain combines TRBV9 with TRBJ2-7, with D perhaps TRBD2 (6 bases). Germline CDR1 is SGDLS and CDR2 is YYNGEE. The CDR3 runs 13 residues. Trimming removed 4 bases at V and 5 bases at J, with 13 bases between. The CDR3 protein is CASSPRLVDEQYF. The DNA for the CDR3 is TGTGCCAGCAGCCCTCGACTAGTTGACGAGCAGTACTTC.

CDR3 coding DNA: TGTGCCATCAGTGAACAGCAGGATGACTACGAGCAGTACTTC. The encoded protein is CAISEQQDDYEQYF. The chain uses TRBV10-3 and TRBJ2-7, with D uncertain. This CDR3 has 14 amino acids. V lost 3 bases to trimming and J lost 3 bases, with 12 bases between them. CDR1 is ENHRY, CDR2 SYGVKD, per germline.

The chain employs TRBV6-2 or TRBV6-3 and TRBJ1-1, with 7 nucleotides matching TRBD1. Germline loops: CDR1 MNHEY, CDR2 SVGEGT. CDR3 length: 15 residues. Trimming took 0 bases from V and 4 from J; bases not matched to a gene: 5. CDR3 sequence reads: CASSYSGQGGTEAFF. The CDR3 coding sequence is TGTGCCAGCAGTTACTCCGGCCAGGGGGGCACTGAAGCTTTCTTT.

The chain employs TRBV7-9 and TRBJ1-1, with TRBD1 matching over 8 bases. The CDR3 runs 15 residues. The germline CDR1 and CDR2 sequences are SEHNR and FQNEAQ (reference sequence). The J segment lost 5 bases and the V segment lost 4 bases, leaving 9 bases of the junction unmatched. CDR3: CASSYRQGLWTEAFF. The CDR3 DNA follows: TGTGCCAGCAGCTACCGACAGGGGCTTTGGACTGAAGCTTTCTTT.

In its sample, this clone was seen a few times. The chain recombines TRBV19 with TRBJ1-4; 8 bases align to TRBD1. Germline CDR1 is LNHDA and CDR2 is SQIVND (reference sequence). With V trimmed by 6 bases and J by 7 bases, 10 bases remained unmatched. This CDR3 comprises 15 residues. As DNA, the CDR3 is TGTGCCAGTAGCCTCCACCGGGACAGGATTGAAAAACTGTTTTTT. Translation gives CASSLHRDRIEKLFF.

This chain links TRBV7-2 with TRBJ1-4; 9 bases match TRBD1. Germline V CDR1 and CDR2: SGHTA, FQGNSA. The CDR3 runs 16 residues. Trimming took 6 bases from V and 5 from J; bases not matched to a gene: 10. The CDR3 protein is CASSRSHGTGNEKLFF. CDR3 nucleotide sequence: TGTGCCAGCAGTCGCTCTCACGGGACAGGGAATGAAAAACTGTTTTTT.

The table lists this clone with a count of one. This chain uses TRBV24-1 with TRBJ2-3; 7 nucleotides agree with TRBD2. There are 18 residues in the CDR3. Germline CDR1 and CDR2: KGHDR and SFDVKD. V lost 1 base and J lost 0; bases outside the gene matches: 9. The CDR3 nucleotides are TGTGCCACCAGTGATTTCGGGCCGATTAGCGGGAGCACAGATACGCAGTATTTT. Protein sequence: CATSDFGPISGSTDTQYF.

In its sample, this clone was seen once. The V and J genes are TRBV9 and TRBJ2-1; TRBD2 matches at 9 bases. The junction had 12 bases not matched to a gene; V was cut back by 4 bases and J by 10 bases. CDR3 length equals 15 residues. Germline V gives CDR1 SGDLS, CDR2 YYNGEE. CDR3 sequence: CASSPRVAGVGEQFF. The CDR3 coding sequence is TGTGCCAGCAGCCCCCGGGTAGCGGGAGTAGGGGAGCAGTTCTTC.